A single sample gave rise to the 27 T cell receptor beta chains below, sequenced in a study of blood T cell repertoires in COVID-19. Sequencing used immunoSEQ multiplex PCR; TCRdb keeps in-frame clones, though not all of them. Of 40,000 to 55,000 clones in the sample, roughly 89% were seen once. The sample was peripheral blood. These receptors came from a woman older than 75 with acute or convalescent COVID-19.

This sequence joins TRBV5-5 and TRBJ2-7; no clear D gene. The CDR3 is 15 residues long. The V end lost 2 bases, the J end lost 3 bases, and 15 bases lay between the germline ends. The germline V gene encodes CDR1 SGHKS and CDR2 YYEKEE (reference sequence). CDR3 sequence reads: CASSFWWADNYEQYV. For the CDR3, the DNA is TGTGCCAGCAGCTTCTGGTGGGCAGATAACTACGAGCAGTACGTC.

The genes are TRBV7-2 and TRBJ2-3; D gene unclear. The V and J ends lost 5 bases and 3 bases respectively, with 3 bases between them. There are 11 residues in the CDR3. Germline V CDR1 and CDR2: SGHTA, FQGNSA. The CDR3 DNA sequence: TGTGCCAGCAGCCTGACAGATACGCAGTATTTT. It encodes CASSLTDTQYF.

By share of the sample, this clone is medium-sized (0.01 to 0.1%). This chain connects TRBV15 to TRBJ1-2, with unresolved D. Germline V CDR1 and CDR2: LNHNV, YYDKDF (reference sequence). The V gene lost 0 bases and the J gene lost 4 bases, with 6 bases spanning the gap. This CDR3 spans 13 amino acids. CDR3: CATSRDRSYGYTF. CDR3 nucleotides: TGTGCCACCAGCAGAGACAGATCCTATGGCTACACCTTC.

The gene calls are TRBV30 and TRBJ1-1; a possible D gene is TRBD1 (6 bases). Trimming shortened V by 3 bases and J by 4 bases, and 21 bases separated the two germline ends. There are 16 residues in the CDR3. Germline V gene sequence: CDR1 GTSNPN, CDR2 SVGIG (reference sequence). DNA of the CDR3: TGTGCCTGGAGGTCGTTGGGGGGGCTGGTCCTCACTGAAGCTTTCTTT. This gives the protein CAWRSLGGLVLTEAFF.

The chain is built from TRBV24-1 and TRBJ2-2; 8 bases are a match to TRBD1. With 10 bases clipped from V and 1 base from J, the junction kept 7 bases outside the gene matches. Germline lookup yields CDR1 KGHDR and CDR2 SFDVKD. The CDR3 sequence is 15 residues long. The CDR3 nucleotides are TGTGCCACTACAGGGGGAAAGGTGAACACCGGGGAGCTGTTTTTT. It yields the protein CATTGGKVNTGELFF.

This chain joins TRBV2 and TRBJ2-2; weak D call: TRBD2 (6 bases). Germline V lookup: CDR1 SNHLY, CDR2 FYNNEI. V gave up 10 bases and J gave up 0 bases, with 15 bases separating them. The CDR3 spans 15 residues. The CDR3, as DNA: TGTGCCACCCTCGGGAGCCGGGCGAACACCGGGGAGCTGTTTTTT. Amino acid sequence: CATLGSRANTGELFF.

The V and J genes are TRBV6-1 and TRBJ1-1; D is ambiguous. Germline V gives CDR1 MNHNS, CDR2 SASEGT. This CDR3 has 15 residues. The V end lost 1 base, the J end lost 0 bases, and 9 bases lay between the germline ends. The CDR3 here is CASSEVLEVNTEAFF. Here the CDR3 DNA reads TGTGCCAGCAGTGAAGTCCTAGAGGTGAACACTGAAGCTTTCTTT.

This clone showed up just once. The J gene is TRBJ2-5, the V gene TRBV6-5; the match to TRBD2 covers 9 bases. Germline lookup yields CDR1 MNHEY and CDR2 SVGAGI. The CDR3 loop spans 15 amino acids. The trim removed 1 base at V and 3 bases at J, leaving 3 bases unmatched. The CDR3: CASSYLSSGEETQYF. CDR3 nucleotides: TGTGCCAGCAGTTACTTGTCTAGCGGGGAAGAGACCCAGTACTTC.

This clone was detected only a few times. A junction end diverges from the germline sequence, so it may reflect a read error. The chain employs TRBV5-5 and TRBJ2-3; D gene unclear. The CDR3 covers 13 residues. Germline values: CDR1 SGHKS, CDR2 YYEKEE (reference sequence). CDR3 amino acids: CASTLPPGDTQYF. The CDR3 DNA is TGTGCCAGCACCTTGCCCCCCGGGGATACGCAGTATTTT.

This chain uses TRBV7-8 with TRBJ1-5; D is uncertain. This CDR3 comprises 15 residues. Germline loops: CDR1 SGHVS, CDR2 FQNEAQ. The V end was cut by 5 bases, the J end by 4 bases, with 15 bases between. This CDR3 is CASSPNLGQNQPQHF. For the CDR3, the DNA is TGTGCCAGCAGCCCGAATTTGGGCCAAAATCAGCCCCAGCATTTT. Based on the CDR3 plus reference TRBV7-8 and TRBJ1-5, the full variable domain is GAGVSQSPRYKVAKRGQDVALRCDPISGHVSLFWYQQALGQGPEFLTYFQNEAQLDKSGLPSDRFFAERPEGSVSTLKIQRTQQEDSAVYLCASSPNLGQNQPQHFGDGTRLSIL.

The CDR3 here is CASSPGGVSDTQYF. The CDR3 bases are TGTGCCAGCAGCCCGGGCGGGGTCTCAGATACGCAGTATTTT. The rearrangement joins TRBV5-4 to TRBJ2-3, with D maybe TRBD2 (6 bases). The CDR3 covers 14 residues. Trimming took 4 bases from V and 4 from J, leaving 13 bases between them. Germline-derived CDR1 and CDR2 are SGHNT and YYREEE (reference sequence).

This chain connects TRBV20-1 to TRBJ2-5, with D perhaps TRBD2 (6 bases). The CDR3 has 13 residues. Germline V lookup: CDR1 DFQATT, CDR2 SNEGSKA (reference sequence). The V end lost 3 bases, the J end lost 2 bases, and 10 bases lay between the germline ends. The CDR3 sequence: CSASWGLQETQYF. The CDR3 DNA is TGCAGTGCTAGTTGGGGACTGCAAGAGACCCAGTACTTC.

This chain connects TRBV19 to TRBJ1-2, with D possibly TRBD1 on 6 matching bases. Germline lookup yields CDR1 LNHDA and CDR2 SQIVND (reference sequence). The CDR3 spans 15 residues. Between the trimmed V and J ends, which lost 7 bases and 1 base, there was a span of 16 bases. CDR3 region: CASTTSGADNYGYTF. The CDR3 nucleotides read TGTGCCAGTACCACCTCAGGGGCGGATAACTATGGCTACACCTTC.

The rearrangement joins TRBV6-5 to TRBJ1-6; D remains unclear. Per germline, CDR1 MNHEY and CDR2 SVGAGI. Trimming removed 11 bases at V and 7 bases at J, with 15 bases between. The CDR3 consists of 13 residues. Here the CDR3 DNA reads TGTGCCGCCGTACTAGGAGGGAATTCACCCCTCCACTTT. It is translated as CAAVLGGNSPLHF.

CDR3 residues: CASSLQAGGYEQFF. The CDR3 coding sequence is TGTGCCAGCAGCTTGCAGGCAGGGGGTTATGAGCAGTTCTTC. The chain combines TRBV5-4 with TRBJ2-1, with 7 bases matching TRBD1. The ends lost 1 base at V and 8 bases at J; junction bases unmatched: 6. The CDR3 spans 14 residues. Germline V gene lookup returns CDR1 SGHNT and CDR2 YYREEE (reference sequence).

The rearrangement uses TRBV7-2 and TRBJ1-2; TRBD1 aligns across 10 bases. Germline lookup yields CDR1 SGHTA and CDR2 FQGNSA. There are 14 residues in the CDR3. The V segment lost 2 bases and the J segment 7 bases; nucleotides outside the gene matches: 4. DNA for the CDR3: TGTGCCAGCAGCTTATCGGGACAGGGGTCTGGCTACACCTTC. It encodes CASSLSGQGSGYTF.

The chain is built from TRBV5-4 and TRBJ2-3; unclear D gene. Trimming removed 1 base from V and 4 bases from J, with 13 bases in between. Germline CDR1 and CDR2: SGHNT and YYREEE (reference sequence). The CDR3 runs 15 residues. Here the CDR3 DNA reads TGTGCCAGCAGCTTGTCGTCCGGTGATCCAGATACGCAGTATTTT. Translating gives CASSLSSGDPDTQYF.

This chain connects TRBV2 to TRBJ1-1; D is undetermined. Germline lookup yields CDR1 SNHLY and CDR2 FYNNEI. Trimming stripped 10 bases from V and 2 bases from J, with 14 bases between. The CDR3 length is 13 residues. The CDR3 is CATVRETNTEAFF. The CDR3 DNA reads as TGTGCCACCGTCCGGGAAACTAACACTGAAGCTTTCTTT.

CDR3 loop: CASTRENTEAFF. In nucleotides, the CDR3 is TGTGCCAGCACCAGGGAGAACACTGAAGCTTTCTTT. The chain couples TRBV2 to TRBJ1-1, with a weak D call TRBD1 (5 bases). Trimming cost V 7 bases and J 1 base, with 7 bases left between them. CDR3 length equals 12 residues. Germline values: CDR1 SNHLY, CDR2 FYNNEI.

The rearrangement links TRBV6-5 to TRBJ2-3; TRBD1 matches at 9 bases. The CDR3 covers 15 residues. Germline CDR1 MNHEY, CDR2 SVGAGI. With V trimmed by 6 bases and J by 4 bases, 8 bases remained unmatched. The CDR3 reads CASSLQGAGADTQYF. CDR3 coding DNA: TGTGCCAGCAGCCTACAGGGGGCCGGGGCAGATACGCAGTATTTT.

The gene calls are TRBV27 and TRBJ1-6; D remains unclear. The germline V gene has CDR1 MNHEY and CDR2 SMNVEV (reference sequence). The CDR3 covers 13 residues. V was pared by 1 base and J by 18 bases, with 16 bases between. The chain's CDR3 is CASSLYPQYPSHF. CDR3 bases: TGTGCCAGCAGTTTATATCCACAGTACCCCTCCCACTTT.

Notes on this clone: The junction departs from germline at one end; a sequencing error may be responsible. V gene TRBV6-1 combines with J gene TRBJ2-1; tentatively, D is TRBD2 (6 bases). There are 11 residues in the CDR3. Germline loops: CDR1 MNHNS, CDR2 SASEGT. The CDR3 sequence: CASSEGLPKLF. In DNA form, the CDR3 reads TGTGCCAGCAGTGAGGGACTTCCCAAGCTCTTC.

This sequence joins TRBV19 and TRBJ2-3, with TRBD1 as a possible D gene (5 bases). Per the germline V gene, CDR1 is LNHDA and CDR2 is SQIVND (reference sequence). Trimming took 8 bases from V and 3 from J, leaving 18 bases between them. The CDR3 is 15 residues long. The CDR3 loop is CASGGVRQGTDTQYF. Here the CDR3 DNA reads TGTGCCAGTGGTGGCGTCAGGCAGGGAACAGATACGCAGTATTTT.

The chain couples TRBV7-9 to TRBJ2-3, with TRBD2 identical over 7 bases. This CDR3 has 15 residues. Trimming removed 3 bases from V and 2 bases from J; junction bases left unmatched: 5. Germline V CDR1 and CDR2: SEHNR, FQNEAQ (reference sequence). This CDR3 reads CASSLTRGNTDTQYF. DNA of the CDR3: TGTGCCAGCAGCTTGACGCGGGGGAACACAGATACGCAGTATTTT. The full variable domain, with the rest looked up from reference TRBV7-9 and TRBJ2-3, is DTGVSQNPRHKITKRGQNVTFRCDPISEHNRLYWYRQTLGQGPEFLTYFQNEAQLEKSRLLSDRFSAERPKGSFSTLEIQRTEQGDSAMYLCASSLTRGNTDTQYFGPGTRLTVL.

The J gene is TRBJ1-1, the V gene TRBV30, with 7 bases aligning to TRBD1. This CDR3 spans 12 amino acids. Germline-derived CDR1 and CDR2 are GTSNPN and SVGIG (reference sequence). Trimming removed 0 bases from V and 10 bases from J; junction bases left unmatched: 5. The CDR3 protein is CAWSVVQGVAFF. The CDR3 region has the DNA TGTGCCTGGAGTGTAGTCCAGGGGGTAGCTTTCTTT.

This chain connects TRBV5-1 to TRBJ2-7; maybe TRBD2 (6 bases). CDR3 size: 15 residues. Germline V gene lookup returns CDR1 SGHRS and CDR2 YFSETQ. Trimming left V 0 bases short and J 4 bases short, with 14 bases between. CDR3 amino acids: CASSLGPGEVYEQYF. CDR3 nucleotide sequence: TGCGCCAGCAGCTTGGGTCCGGGGGAGGTTTACGAGCAGTACTTC.

The J gene is TRBJ2-7, the V gene TRBV6-5; TRBD1 aligns across 7 bases. The CDR3 has 15 amino acids. The germline V gene has CDR1 MNHEY and CDR2 SVGAGI. With 6 bases clipped from V and 4 bases from J, the junction kept 12 bases outside the gene matches. CDR3 in amino acids: CASRVGDRTFYEQYV. The CDR3 DNA reads TGTGCCAGCAGGGTAGGGGACAGAACATTTTACGAGCAGTACGTC.